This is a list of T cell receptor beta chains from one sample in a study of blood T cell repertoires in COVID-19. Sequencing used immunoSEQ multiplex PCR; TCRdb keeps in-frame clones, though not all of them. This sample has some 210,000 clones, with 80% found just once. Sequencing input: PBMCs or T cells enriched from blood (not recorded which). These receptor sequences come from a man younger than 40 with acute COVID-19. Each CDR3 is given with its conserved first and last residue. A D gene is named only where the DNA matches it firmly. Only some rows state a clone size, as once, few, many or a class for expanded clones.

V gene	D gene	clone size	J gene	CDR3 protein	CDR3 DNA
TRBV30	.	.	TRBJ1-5	CAWSVGGGDQPQHF	TGTGCCTGGAGTGTGGGGGGGGGCGATCAGCCCCAGCATTTT
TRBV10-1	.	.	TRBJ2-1	CASSLPNRVEEQFF	TGCGCCAGCAGTCTTCCAAACAGGGTCGAAGAGCAGTTCTTC
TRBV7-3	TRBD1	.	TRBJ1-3	CASSQGTGGGNTIYF	TGTGCCAGCAGCCAAGGGACAGGGGGAGGAAACACCATATATTTT
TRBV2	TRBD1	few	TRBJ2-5	CASSRDRGRETQYF	TGTGCCAGCAGTCGGGACAGGGGGAGGGAGACCCAGTACTTC
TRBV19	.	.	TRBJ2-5	CASSTATVGWETQYF	TGTGCCAGTAGTACCGCGACGGTCGGGTGGGAGACCCAGTACTTC
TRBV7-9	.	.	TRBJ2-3	CASSFAGGVADTQYF	TGTGCCAGCAGCTTCGCAGGAGGGGTGGCAGATACGCAGTATTTT
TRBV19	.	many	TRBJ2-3	CASTTGIDTQYF	TGTGCCAGTACCACAGGGATAGATACGCAGTATTTT
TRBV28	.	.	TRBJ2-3	CASSFGGTQYF	TGTGCCAGCAGTTTCGGGGGTACGCAGTATTTT
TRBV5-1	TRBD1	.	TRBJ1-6	CASSLTSGGASNSPLHF	TGCGCCAGCAGCTTGACCTCAGGGGGCGCGAGTAATTCACCCCTCCACTTT
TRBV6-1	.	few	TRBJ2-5	CASSESLGLERTQYF	TGTGCCAGCAGTGAATCTTTGGGGCTCGAGAGGACCCAGTACTTC
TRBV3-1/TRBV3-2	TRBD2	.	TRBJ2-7	CASSQGSGGGRLSYEQYF	TGTGCCAGCAGCCAAGGGAGTGGCGGGGGGCGACTCTCCTACGAGCAGTACTTC
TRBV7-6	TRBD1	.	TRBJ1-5	CASSLGQGGQPQHF	TGTGCCAGCAGCTTAGGACAGGGGGGGCAGCCCCAGCATTTT
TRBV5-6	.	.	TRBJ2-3	CASSLAGVDTQYF	TGTGCCAGCAGCTTGGCAGGGGTTGATACGCAGTATTTT
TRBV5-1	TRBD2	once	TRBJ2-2	CASSLSGGNTGELFF	TGCGCCAGCAGCCTTAGCGGGGGCAACACCGGGGAGCTGTTTTTT
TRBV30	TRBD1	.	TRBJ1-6	CAADREKSPLHF	TGTGCCGCGGACAGGGAAAAATCACCCCTCCACTTT
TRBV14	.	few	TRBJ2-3	CASSKLRVSTDTQYF	TGTGCCAGCAGCAAACTCAGGGTGAGCACAGATACGCAGTATTTT
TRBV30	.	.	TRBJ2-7	CAGRRTLAYEQYF	TGTGCCGGGCGGAGGACGCTCGCTTACGAGCAGTACTTC
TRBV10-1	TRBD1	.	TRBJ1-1	CASSGQGLSEAFF	TGCGCCAGCAGTGGACAGGGGCTCTCTGAAGCTTTCTTT
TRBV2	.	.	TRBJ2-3	CASNIGGAGDTQYF	TGTGCCAGCAATATAGGCGGGGCCGGGGATACGCAGTATTTT
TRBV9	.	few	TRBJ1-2	CASSFSGEGNGYTF	TGTGCCAGCAGCTTTTCAGGGGAAGGAAATGGCTACACCTTC
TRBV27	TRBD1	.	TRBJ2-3	CASSPGQGLGTDTQYF	TGTGCCAGCAGTCCTGGACAGGGCCTCGGCACAGATACGCAGTATTTT
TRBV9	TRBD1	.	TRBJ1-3	CASSEQGARGNTIYF	TGTGCCAGCAGCGAGCAGGGGGCGCGGGGAAACACCATATATTTT
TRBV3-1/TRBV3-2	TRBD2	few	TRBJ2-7	CASSHSTSGGHEQYF	TGTGCCAGCAGCCACAGTACTAGCGGGGGTCACGAGCAGTACTTC
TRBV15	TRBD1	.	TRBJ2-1	CATSPKGGQVNEQFF	TGTGCCACCAGCCCAAAGGGGGGACAGGTCAATGAGCAGTTCTTC
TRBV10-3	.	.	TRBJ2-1	CAIKEGGKPYNEQFF	TGTGCCATCAAGGAAGGGGGTAAACCCTACAATGAGCAGTTCTTC
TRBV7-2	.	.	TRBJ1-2	CASSFLGDLGRYGYTF	TGTGCCAGCAGCTTCCTTGGGGACTTAGGTCGGTATGGCTACACCTTC
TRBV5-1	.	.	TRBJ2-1	CASSFSGGSYNEQFF	TGCGCCAGCAGCTTTTCCGGGGGCTCCTACAATGAGCAGTTCTTC
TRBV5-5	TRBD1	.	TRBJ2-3	CASSNLKADRVVTDTQYF	TGTGCCAGCAGCAATCTTAAGGCCGACAGGGTCGTGACAGATACGCAGTATTTT
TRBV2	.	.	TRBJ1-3	CASSARGGSGNTIYF	TGTGCCAGCAGTGCTAGAGGGGGCTCTGGAAACACCATATATTTT
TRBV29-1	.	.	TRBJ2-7	CSVGDISSRQYF	TGCAGCGTTGGGGACATATCGAGTCGGCAGTACTTC
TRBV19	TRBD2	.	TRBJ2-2	CASSSSGNTGELFF	TGTGCCAGTAGCTCTAGCGGGAACACCGGGGAGCTGTTTTTT
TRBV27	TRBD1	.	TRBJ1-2	CASTLIGQGDYGYTF	TGTGCCAGCACCCTCATAGGACAGGGGGACTATGGCTACACCTTC
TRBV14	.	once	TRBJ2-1	CASSKGGTSYNEQFF	TGTGCCAGCAGCAAAGGGGGGACATCCTACAATGAGCAGTTCTTC
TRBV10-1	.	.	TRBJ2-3	CASSELPFQTDRSTTDTQYF	TGCGCCAGCAGTGAGCTCCCCTTCCAAACCGACAGGTCCACCACAGATACGCAGTATTTT
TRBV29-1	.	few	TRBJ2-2	CSVDSQLNTGELFF	TGCAGCGTTGATAGCCAGTTGAACACCGGGGAGCTGTTTTTT
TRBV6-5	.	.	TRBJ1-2	CASSRGVNYGYTF	TGTGCCAGCAGTCGCGGAGTTAACTATGGCTACACCTTC
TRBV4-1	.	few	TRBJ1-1	CASSQDERGGTEAFF	TGCGCCAGCAGCCAAGATGAAAGGGGTGGGACTGAAGCTTTCTTT
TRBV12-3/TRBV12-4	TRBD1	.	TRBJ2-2	CAIRQGGGELFF	TGTGCCATTCGACAGGGCGGGGGGGAGCTGTTTTTT
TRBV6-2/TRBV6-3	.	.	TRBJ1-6	CASSSGNPNSPLHF	TGTGCCAGCAGTTCCGGGAATCCGAATTCACCCCTCCACTTT
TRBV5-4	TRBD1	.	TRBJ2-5	CASGRDRGVPQDTQYF	TGTGCCAGCGGACGGGACAGGGGCGTCCCCCAAGATACCCAGTACTTC
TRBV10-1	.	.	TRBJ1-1	CASSDRLRGSPEAFF	TGCGCCAGCAGTGATCGCCTTAGGGGAAGTCCTGAAGCTTTCTTT
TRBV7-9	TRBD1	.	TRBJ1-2	CASSLTSGTGVNYGYTF	TGTGCCAGCAGCTTAACTTCAGGGACAGGAGTCAACTATGGCTACACCTTC
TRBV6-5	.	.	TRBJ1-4	CASSYSSGGEKLFF	TGTGCCAGCAGTTACTCTTCCGGGGGTGAAAAACTGTTTTTT
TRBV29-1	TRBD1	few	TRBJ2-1	CSVRIGTGEARQFF	TGCAGCGTCCGAATCGGGACAGGGGAGGCACGGCAGTTCTTC
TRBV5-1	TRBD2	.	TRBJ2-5	CASSLMLAGGQETQYF	TGCGCCAGCAGCTTGATGTTAGCGGGGGGGCAAGAGACCCAGTACTTC
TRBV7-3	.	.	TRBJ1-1	CASSLEGQIEAFF	TGTGCCAGCAGCTTAGAAGGACAGATTGAAGCTTTCTTT
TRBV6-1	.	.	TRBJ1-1	CASSEETGGWASTEAFF	TGTGCCAGCAGTGAAGAGACGGGGGGATGGGCGAGCACTGAAGCTTTCTTT
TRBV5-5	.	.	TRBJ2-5	CASSLRGAEGETQYF	TGTGCCAGCAGCTTGCGGGGGGCAGAGGGGGAGACCCAGTACTTC
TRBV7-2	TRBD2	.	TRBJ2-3	CASSRLWRGGTDTQYF	TGTGCCAGCAGCCGGCTTTGGCGGGGGGGCACAGATACGCAGTATTTT
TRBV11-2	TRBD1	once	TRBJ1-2	CASSLVTGDSRGYTF	TGTGCCAGCAGCTTAGTGACAGGGGACTCCCGCGGCTACACCTTC
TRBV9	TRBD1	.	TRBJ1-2	CASSVVTGNGYTF	TGTGCCAGCAGCGTAGTGACAGGGAATGGCTACACCTTC
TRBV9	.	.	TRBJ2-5	CASSAGNQETQYF	TGTGCCAGCAGCGCGGGAAACCAAGAGACCCAGTACTTC
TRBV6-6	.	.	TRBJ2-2	CASSNQGQSGELFF	TGTGCCAGCAGTAACCAGGGTCAAAGTGGGGAGCTGTTTTTT
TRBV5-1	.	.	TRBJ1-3	CASSLGAGNSGNTIYF	TGCGCCAGCAGCTTGGGAGCAGGGAACTCTGGAAACACCATATATTTT
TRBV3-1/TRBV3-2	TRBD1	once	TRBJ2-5	CASSRPAGGRETQYF	TGTGCCAGCAGCCGCCCAGCAGGGGGCAGAGAGACCCAGTACTTC
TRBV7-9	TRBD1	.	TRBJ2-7	CASSRGQGSSGQYF	TGTGCCAGCAGTAGGGGACAGGGTTCATCGGGGCAGTACTTC
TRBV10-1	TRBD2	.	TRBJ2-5	CASSSGERETQYF	TGCGCCAGCAGTAGCGGGGAGAGAGAGACCCAGTACTTC
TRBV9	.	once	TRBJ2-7	CASSVGSGSHEQYF	TGTGCCAGCAGCGTAGGTTCAGGGTCCCACGAGCAGTACTTC
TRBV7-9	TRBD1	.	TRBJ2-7	CASTLILGQGIREQYF	TGTGCCAGCACCCTCATCCTGGGACAGGGAATAAGGGAGCAGTACTTC
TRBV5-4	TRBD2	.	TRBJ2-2	CASSSRPSGGIPGELFF	TGTGCCAGCAGCTCGCGCCCTAGCGGGGGTATCCCCGGGGAGCTGTTTTTT